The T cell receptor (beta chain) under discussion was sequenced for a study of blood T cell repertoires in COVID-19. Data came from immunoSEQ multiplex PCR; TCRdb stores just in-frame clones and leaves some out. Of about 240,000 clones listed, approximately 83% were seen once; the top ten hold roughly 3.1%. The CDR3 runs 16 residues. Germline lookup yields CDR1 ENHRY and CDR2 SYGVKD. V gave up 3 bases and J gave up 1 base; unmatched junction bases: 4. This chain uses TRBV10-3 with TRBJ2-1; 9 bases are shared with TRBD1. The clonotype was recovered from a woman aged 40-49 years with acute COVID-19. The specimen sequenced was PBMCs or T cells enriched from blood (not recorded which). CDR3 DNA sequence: TGTGCCATCAGTGACGACGACAGGGGGTCCTACAATGAGCAGTTCTTC. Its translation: CAISDDDRGSYNEQFF.